The 14 T cell receptor beta chains reported below all come from one sample, sequenced in a study of cytomegalovirus exposure and HLA in healthy donors. Primers included in the PCR were 60 Vbeta and 13 Jbeta primers. Generated by immunoSEQ multiplex PCR, the TCRdb table keeps only in-frame clones and is missing some. The sample lists 270,000 or so clones, around 90% occurring once. The sequenced sample consisted of PBMCs. The receptor source for this set is a girl aged 2 to 10 in good health and CMV-seronegative.

V gene TRBV19 combines with J gene TRBJ1-5; D is undetermined. Trimming removed 7 bases at V and 4 bases at J, with 11 bases between. CDR1 is LNHDA, CDR2 SQIVND, per germline (reference sequence). This CDR3 is 13 amino acids long. In DNA, the CDR3 is TGTGCCAGTACCAAACAGAGTAATCAGCCCCAGCATTTT. Amino acids: CASTKQSNQPQHF.

The genes are TRBV5-1 and TRBJ2-2, with D tentatively TRBD2 (6 bases). This CDR3 is built from 15 residues. CDR1 and CDR2 (germline): SGHRS, YFSETQ. V shed 0 bases and J shed 1 base, with 7 bases lying between them. CDR3 coding DNA: TGCGCCAGCAGCTTGGTGGGGGGGAACACCGGGGAGCTGTTTTTT. Its translation is CASSLVGGNTGELFF.

CDR3 region: CASSPDPRGRGWETQYF. The CDR3 bases are TGTGCCAGCAGCCCAGACCCCAGGGGGAGAGGTTGGGAGACCCAGTACTTC. The rearrangement joins TRBV9 to TRBJ2-5, with TRBD1 matching 7 bases. The CDR3 contains 17 residues. Germline loops: CDR1 SGDLS, CDR2 YYNGEE. Germline trimming cut 4 bases from V and 5 bases from J; bases unmatched to any gene: 17.

The chain carries TRBV2 and TRBJ1-5; a weak D match, TRBD1 (6 bases). This CDR3 comprises 18 residues. The V end was cut by 1 base, the J end by 3 bases, with 19 bases between. CDR1 SNHLY and CDR2 FYNNEI come from the germline V gene. CDR3 residues: CASSEEVWGGQYNQPQHF. CDR3 DNA: TGTGCCAGCAGTGAAGAGGTTTGGGGTGGACAGTACAATCAGCCCCAGCATTTT.

V is TRBV4-2 and J is TRBJ1-3; no clear D gene. V was clipped by 0 bases and J by 0 bases, with 9 bases between them. CDR3 size: 16 residues. Per the germline V gene, CDR1 is LGHNA and CDR2 is YNFKEQ. CDR3 amino acids: CASSQEGDRSGNTIYF. The DNA of the CDR3 is TGTGCCAGCAGCCAAGAGGGCGATCGCTCTGGAAACACCATATATTTT.

The rearrangement joins TRBV30 to TRBJ1-1, with TRBD1 as a possible D gene (6 bases). CDR1 is GTSNPN and CDR2 is SVGIG in the germline V gene (reference sequence). Trimming took off 1 base at V and 5 bases at J, with 14 bases between the two ends. This CDR3 region has 14 residues. CDR3: CAWSEGGVGTEAFF. CDR3 bases: TGTGCCTGGAGTGAAGGGGGGGTCGGGACTGAAGCTTTCTTT.

The chain has TRBV5-1 and TRBJ2-1; D gene uncertain. Germline loops: CDR1 SGHRS, CDR2 YFSETQ. Trimming left V 3 bases short and J 10 bases short, with 8 bases between. The CDR3 has 11 residues. CDR3 sequence reads: CASSSPREQFF. CDR3 in DNA: TGCGCCAGCAGCTCCCCGAGAGAGCAGTTCTTC.

The chain recombines TRBV2 with TRBJ2-7; 10 nucleotides line up with TRBD2. The CDR3 runs to 15 residues. Germline V gives CDR1 SNHLY, CDR2 FYNNEI. The J segment lost 6 bases and the V segment lost 3 bases, leaving 8 bases of the junction unmatched. The CDR3 nucleotides are TGTGCCAGCAGTGATGGGGCTAGCGGGAGTCTCGAGCAGTACTTC. Protein sequence: CASSDGASGSLEQYF.

The table lists this clone with a count of one. V gene TRBV19 combines with J gene TRBJ2-1; TRBD1 is a possible D gene (6 bases). The germline V gene encodes CDR1 LNHDA and CDR2 SQIVND (reference sequence). This CDR3 contains 11 residues. The V end was cut by 4 bases, the J end by 11 bases, with 9 bases between. The chain's CDR3 is CASSNRDKQFF. CDR3 nucleotide sequence: TGTGCCAGTAGTAACCGGGACAAGCAGTTCTTC. The entire variable domain, with the rest obtained from reference TRBV19 and TRBJ2-1, is as follows: DGGITQSPKYLFRKEGQNVTLSCEQNLNHDAMYWYRQDPGQGLRLIYYSQIVNDFQKGDIAEGYSVSREKKESFPLTVTSAQKNPTAFYLCASSNRDKQFFGPGTRLTVL.

This clone came up a few times. DNA for the CDR3: TGTGCCAGCAGCTTGGGCGGAACCAAAAACATTCAGTACTTC. It codes for CASSLGGTKNIQYF. The chain employs TRBV5-6 and TRBJ2-4; unclear D gene. V lost 0 bases and J lost 2, with 6 bases in between. The CDR3 consists of 14 residues. CDR1 is SGHDT, CDR2 YYEEEE, per germline.

The rearrangement links TRBV28 to TRBJ2-7; 10 bases map to TRBD2. V trimming: 3 bases; J trimming: 7 bases; junction bases outside the gene matches: 6. The CDR3 loop spans 14 amino acids. Per germline, CDR1 MDHEN and CDR2 SYDVKM. CDR3 DNA sequence: TGTGCCAGCAGTTTGAGCGGGGGGGGATTGGAGCAGTACTTC. Its protein is CASSLSGGGLEQYF. The full variable domain, completed using reference TRBV28 and TRBJ2-7, is DVKVTQSSRYLVKRTGEKVFLECVQDMDHENMFWYRQDPGLGLRLIYFSYDVKMKEKGDIPEGYSVSREKKERFSLILESASTNQTSMYLCASSLSGGGLEQYFGPGTRLTVT.

The V gene is TRBV5-1, the J gene TRBJ2-1, with D possibly being TRBD2 (6 bases). The CDR3 totals 16 residues. Per germline, CDR1 SGHRS and CDR2 YFSETQ. Trimming shortened V by 1 base and J by 6 bases, and 17 bases separated the two germline ends. The CDR3 loop is CASSLHSTEAGNEQFF. CDR3 sequence (DNA): TGCGCCAGCAGCTTGCATAGTACGGAAGCGGGCAATGAGCAGTTCTTC.

The V gene is TRBV9, the J gene TRBJ2-5; D remains unclear. Germline lookup yields CDR1 SGDLS and CDR2 YYNGEE. The germline V and J ends were trimmed by 3 bases and 5 bases, with 14 bases remaining between them. The CDR3 sequence is 14 residues long. CDR3 sequence (DNA): TGTGCCAGCAGCGGTGATGGGCCACGGGAGACCCAGTACTTC. Residues: CASSGDGPRETQYF.

In this sample, this clone turned up once. J is TRBJ2-3 and V is TRBV30; D perhaps matches TRBD2 (5 bases). The V end was cut by 1 base, the J end by 6 bases, with 8 bases between. The CDR3 runs to 12 residues. Germline V gene lookup returns CDR1 GTSNPN and CDR2 SVGIG (reference sequence). CDR3 bases: TGTGCCTGGAGTGAGAGGGATGATACGCAGTATTTT. This translates into CAWSERDDTQYF.